This T cell receptor (beta chain) was recorded in a study of OX40 agonist ivuxolimab in advanced cancers. Study summary: Hepatocellular carcinoma, melanoma, renal cell or head and neck cancer was diagnosed in the dose-escalation patients. General study findings and limits: Circulating CD4+ and CD8+ T cells showed clonal expansion by week 6 at 0.1 to 3.0 mg/kg.

Comment on this clone: Antigen specificity is unknown.

The data were produced by immunoSEQ multiplex PCR, yet TCRdb's version contains in-frame clones alone and is incomplete. The sample records over 45,000 clones, about 94% being singletons. Sampled blood was obtained at baseline, cycle 4 day 1, and cycle 7 day 1. The sample in question was CD4+ or CD8+ T cells sorted from blood, obtained in a trial of the OX40 agonist ivuxolimab. The sequence derives from an adult with an advanced solid tumor such as melanoma, head and neck, liver or kidney cancer.

The CDR3 DNA reads TGTGCCAGCAGCACCTTAGACAGCTCCGAGACCGGGGAGCTGTTTTTT. It yields the protein CASSTLDSSETGELFF. The chain recombines TRBV21-1 with TRBJ2-2; the table's D call of TRBD1 was not tested on the DNA. TRBV21-1 is annotated as a pseudogene. The CDR3 covers 16 residues.